This passage covers 5 T cell receptor beta chains from one sample sequenced in a study of blood T cells in healthy people across ages. The authors ran a second PCR of about 6 to 12 cycles using a sample-barcoded 5' primer and a J-beta primer mix. TCRdb itself ran the 5' RACE reads through MiXCR, one entry per CDR3 protein. This table has about 2 million distinct CDR3 sequences, about 50% appearing once. The sample comprised blood. Every receptor here comes from a woman aged 40 to 50 in good health.

V is TRBV9 and J is TRBJ2-7, with D perhaps TRBD2 (6 bases). This CDR3 is built from 16 residues. Trimming removed 3 bases at V and 0 bases at J, with 16 bases between. Germline loops: CDR1 SGDLS, CDR2 YYNGEE. CDR3 protein: CASSAGWGDVSYEQYF. DNA of the CDR3: TGTGCCAGCAGCGCCGGCTGGGGGGACGTCTCCTACGAGCAGTACTTC.

This chain uses TRBV28 with TRBJ2-1; 7 nucleotides agree with TRBD1. CDR3 length: 16 residues. V dropped 5 bases and J dropped 4; count of bases not matched to a gene: 11. From germline, CDR1 is MDHEN and CDR2 SYDVKM. The CDR3 protein is CASSPSDRVFYNEQFF. DNA for the CDR3: TGTGCCAGCAGTCCATCCGACAGGGTGTTTTACAATGAGCAGTTCTTC.

The rearrangement joins TRBV20-1 to TRBJ1-5; the D gene is possibly TRBD1 (6 bases). The V end lost 3 bases, the J end lost 3 bases, and 12 bases lay between the germline ends. CDR1 and CDR2 from the germline V gene are DFQATT and SNEGSKA (reference sequence). This CDR3 region has 14 residues. CDR3 residues: CSARAGHLNQPQHF. The CDR3 nucleotides read TGCAGTGCTAGGGCGGGACACCTCAATCAGCCCCAGCATTTT.

The V and J genes are TRBV3-1 and TRBJ2-3; a possible D gene is TRBD1 (5 bases). Trimming took off 0 bases at V and 10 bases at J, with 14 bases between the two ends. This CDR3 has 14 residues. CDR1 is LGHDT and CDR2 is YNNKEL in the germline V gene (reference sequence). The CDR3 reads CASSQDRASDAQYF. The CDR3, as DNA: TGTGCCAGCAGCCAAGACAGGGCTTCCGATGCGCAGTATTTT.

In this sample, this clonotype turned up a few times. The rearrangement joins TRBV12-3 or TRBV12-4 to TRBJ2-7; D may be TRBD1 (5 bases). This CDR3 has 13 residues. V shed 6 bases and J shed 2 bases, with 11 bases lying between them. CDR3 in amino acids: CASSNRIPYEQYF. CDR3 nucleotides: TGTGCCAGCAGCAACAGGATCCCCTACGAGCAGTACTTC.